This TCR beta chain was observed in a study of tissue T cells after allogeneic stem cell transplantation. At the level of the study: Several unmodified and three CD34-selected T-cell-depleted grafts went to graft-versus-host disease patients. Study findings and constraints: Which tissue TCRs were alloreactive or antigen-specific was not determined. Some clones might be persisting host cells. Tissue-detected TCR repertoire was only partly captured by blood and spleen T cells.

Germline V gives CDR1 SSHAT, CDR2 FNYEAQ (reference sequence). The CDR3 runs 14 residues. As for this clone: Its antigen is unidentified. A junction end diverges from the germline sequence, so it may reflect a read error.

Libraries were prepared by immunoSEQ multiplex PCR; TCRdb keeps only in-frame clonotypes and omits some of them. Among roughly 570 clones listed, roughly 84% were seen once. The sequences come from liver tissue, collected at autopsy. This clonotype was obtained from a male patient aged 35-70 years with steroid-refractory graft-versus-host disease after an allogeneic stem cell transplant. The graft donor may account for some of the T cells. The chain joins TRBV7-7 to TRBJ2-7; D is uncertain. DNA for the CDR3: TGTGCTAGCAGCTTAGCCGTTGGGCGCCACGAGCAGTACTTC. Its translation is CASSLAVGRHEQYF.